This section outlines one T cell receptor (beta chain) sequence together with its context. Its antigen is as yet unknown. The source of the sample is a study of T cells expressing NK-cell markers. Turning to the study itself: Within the sequenced cohort of eight donors, seven exhibited HCMV seropositivity and one was seronegative. Notes on the study in general: HCMV specificity of the expanded NKG2C+ T cell clones was not established.

Synthesis of TCR beta cDNA relied on 5'RACE template switching carrying UMIs. For each CDR3 protein, TCRdb gives one entry from its re-call of the 5' RACE reads, without DNA. Its table lists under 600,000 distinct CDR3 sequences. This sequence was found in a woman between 45 and 60 years old in good health. Specimen: blood T cells: a sorted CD56 or NKG2C T cell subset, CD4+ or CD8+ T cells, or bulk PBMC T cells (not recorded which).

The CDR3 sequence is CSGLRGNEQFF. The gene calls are TRBV29-1 and TRBJ2-1. This CDR3 spans 11 amino acids. Per germline, CDR1 SQVTM and CDR2 ANQGSEA.